This entry concerns a single T cell receptor (beta chain). The antigen is not known. Clones were read by immunoSEQ multiplex PCR, and TCRdb kept only the in-frame ones, dropping some. Among under 90,000 clones, roughly 90% were seen once, and the ten largest hold roughly 4%. The data stem from a study of graft-versus-host responses after intestinal transplantation. The sample here was unstimulated CD8+ T cells sorted from spleen or lymph node cells, taken before transplant. The receptor comes from a human donor who was the organ donor for an intestinal transplant.

The CDR3 loop reads CASSLHRDAFSPLHF. CDR3 nucleotide sequence: TGTGCCAGTAGTTTGCACAGGGATGCATTTTCACCCCTCCACTTT. The chain recombines TRBV19 with TRBJ1-6; maybe TRBD1 (6 bases). This CDR3 comprises 15 residues. Trimming took off 5 bases at V and 9 bases at J, with 17 bases between the two ends. The germline V gene has CDR1 LNHDA and CDR2 SQIVND (reference sequence). Variable domain in full (rest from reference TRBV19 and TRBJ1-6): DGGITQSPKYLFRKEGQNVTLSCEQNLNHDAMYWYRQDPGQGLRLIYYSQIVNDFQKGDIAEGYSVSREKKESFPLTVTSAQKNPTAFYLCASSLHRDAFSPLHFGNGTRLTVT.